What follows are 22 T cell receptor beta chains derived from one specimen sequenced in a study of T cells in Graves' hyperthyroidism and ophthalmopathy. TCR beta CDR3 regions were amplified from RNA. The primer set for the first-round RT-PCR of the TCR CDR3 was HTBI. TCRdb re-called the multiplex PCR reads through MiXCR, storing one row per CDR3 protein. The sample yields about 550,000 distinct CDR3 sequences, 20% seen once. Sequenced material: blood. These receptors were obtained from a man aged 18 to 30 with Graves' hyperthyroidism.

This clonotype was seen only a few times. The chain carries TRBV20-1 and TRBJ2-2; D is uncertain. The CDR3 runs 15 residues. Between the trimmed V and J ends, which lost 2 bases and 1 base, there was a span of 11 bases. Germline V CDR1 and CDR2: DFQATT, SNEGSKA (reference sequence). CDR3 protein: CSARWAALNTGELFF. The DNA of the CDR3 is TGCAGTGCTAGATGGGCGGCCTTGAACACCGGGGAGCTGTTTTTT.

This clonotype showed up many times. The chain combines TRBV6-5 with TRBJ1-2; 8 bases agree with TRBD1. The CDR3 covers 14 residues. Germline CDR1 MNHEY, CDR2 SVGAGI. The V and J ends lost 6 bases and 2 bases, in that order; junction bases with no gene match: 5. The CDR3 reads CASSLRTGNYGYTF. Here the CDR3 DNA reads TGTGCCAGCAGCCTGAGGACAGGGAACTATGGCTACACCTTC.

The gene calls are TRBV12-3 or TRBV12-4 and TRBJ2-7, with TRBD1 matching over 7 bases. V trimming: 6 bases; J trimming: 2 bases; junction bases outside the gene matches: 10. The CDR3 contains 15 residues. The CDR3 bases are TGTGCCAGCAGGCCAGGGACAGCACCCACCTACGAGCAGTACTTC. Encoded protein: CASRPGTAPTYEQYF.

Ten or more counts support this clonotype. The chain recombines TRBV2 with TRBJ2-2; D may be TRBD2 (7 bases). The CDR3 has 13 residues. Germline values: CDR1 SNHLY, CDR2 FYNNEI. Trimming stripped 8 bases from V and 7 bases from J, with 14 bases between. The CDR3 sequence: CASGGAEVGELFF. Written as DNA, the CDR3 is TGTGCCAGCGGGGGGGCAGAGGTCGGGGAGCTGTTTTTT.

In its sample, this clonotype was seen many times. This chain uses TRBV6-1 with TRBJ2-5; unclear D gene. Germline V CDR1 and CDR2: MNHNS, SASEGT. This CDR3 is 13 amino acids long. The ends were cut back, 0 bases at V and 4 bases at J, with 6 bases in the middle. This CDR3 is CASSEAPRETQYF. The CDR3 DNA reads TGTGCCAGCAGTGAAGCGCCCAGAGAGACCCAGTACTTC.

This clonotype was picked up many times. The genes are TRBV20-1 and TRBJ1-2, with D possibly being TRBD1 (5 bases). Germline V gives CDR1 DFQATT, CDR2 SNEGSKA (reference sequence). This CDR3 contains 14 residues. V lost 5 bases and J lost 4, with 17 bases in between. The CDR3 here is CSASPQGTAYGYTF. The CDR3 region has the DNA TGCAGTGCTTCCCCTCAGGGAACGGCCTATGGCTACACCTTC.

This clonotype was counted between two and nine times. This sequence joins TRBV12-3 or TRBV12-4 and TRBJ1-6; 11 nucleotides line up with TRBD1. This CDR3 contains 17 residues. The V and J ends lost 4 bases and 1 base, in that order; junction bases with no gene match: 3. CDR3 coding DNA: TGTGCCAGCAGTTCCGGACAGGGGGCATCCTATAATTCACCCCTCCACTTT. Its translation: CASSSGQGASYNSPLHF.

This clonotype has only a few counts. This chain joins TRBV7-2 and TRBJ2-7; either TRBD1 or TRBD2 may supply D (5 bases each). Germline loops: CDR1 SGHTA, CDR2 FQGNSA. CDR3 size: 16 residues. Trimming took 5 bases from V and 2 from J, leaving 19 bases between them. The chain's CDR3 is CASSRELGRRTYEQYF. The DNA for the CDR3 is TGTGCCAGCAGCCGAGAGCTGGGACGGAGAACCTACGAGCAGTACTTC.

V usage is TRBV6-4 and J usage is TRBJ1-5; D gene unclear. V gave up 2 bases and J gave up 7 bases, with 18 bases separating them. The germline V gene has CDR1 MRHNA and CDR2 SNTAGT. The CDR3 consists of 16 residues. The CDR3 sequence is CASSDSRLYFGQPQHF. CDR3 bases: TGTGCCAGCAGTGACAGTAGACTTTACTTCGGACAGCCCCAGCATTTT.

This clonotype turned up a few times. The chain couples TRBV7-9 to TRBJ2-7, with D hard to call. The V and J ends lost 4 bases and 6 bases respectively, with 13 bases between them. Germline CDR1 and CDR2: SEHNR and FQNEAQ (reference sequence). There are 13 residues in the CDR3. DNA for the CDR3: TGTGCCAGCAGCTCAGCGACTGAGGTCGAGCAGTACTTC. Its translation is CASSSATEVEQYF.

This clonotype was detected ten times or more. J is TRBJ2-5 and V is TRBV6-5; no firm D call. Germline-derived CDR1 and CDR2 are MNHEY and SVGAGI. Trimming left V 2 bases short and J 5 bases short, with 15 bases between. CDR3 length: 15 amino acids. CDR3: CASSYPSPPGETQYF. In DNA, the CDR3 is TGTGCCAGCAGTTACCCCAGCCCCCCCGGGGAGACCCAGTACTTC.

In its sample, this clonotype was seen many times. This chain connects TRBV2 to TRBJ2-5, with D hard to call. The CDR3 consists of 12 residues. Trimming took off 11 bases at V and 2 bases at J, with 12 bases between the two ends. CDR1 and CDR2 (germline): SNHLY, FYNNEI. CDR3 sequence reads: CAGETAQETQYF. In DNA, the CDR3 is TGTGCCGGTGAGACTGCACAAGAGACCCAGTACTTC.

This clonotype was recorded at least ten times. The chain's CDR3 is CASTTGPGNTIYF. Here the CDR3 DNA reads TGTGCCAGCACCACCGGCCCGGGAAACACCATATATTTT. The chain has TRBV27 and TRBJ1-3; D is unclear. The germline V gene has CDR1 MNHEY and CDR2 SMNVEV (reference sequence). V was pared by 7 bases and J by 4 bases, with 11 bases between. The CDR3 extends over 13 amino acids.

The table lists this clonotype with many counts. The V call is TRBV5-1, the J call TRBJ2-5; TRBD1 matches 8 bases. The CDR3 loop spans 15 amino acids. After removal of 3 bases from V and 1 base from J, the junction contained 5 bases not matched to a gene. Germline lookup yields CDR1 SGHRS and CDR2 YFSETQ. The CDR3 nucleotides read TGCGCCAGCAGCTCAATCGGACAGGGCCAAGAGACCCAGTACTTC. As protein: CASSSIGQGQETQYF.

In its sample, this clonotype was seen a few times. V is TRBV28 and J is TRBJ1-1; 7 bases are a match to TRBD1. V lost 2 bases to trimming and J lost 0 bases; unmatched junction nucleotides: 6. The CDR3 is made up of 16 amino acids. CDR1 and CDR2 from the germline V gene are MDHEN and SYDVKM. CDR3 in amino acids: CASSLGGTDLNTEAFF. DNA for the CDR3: TGTGCCAGCAGTTTAGGGGGGACAGACCTGAACACTGAAGCTTTCTTT.

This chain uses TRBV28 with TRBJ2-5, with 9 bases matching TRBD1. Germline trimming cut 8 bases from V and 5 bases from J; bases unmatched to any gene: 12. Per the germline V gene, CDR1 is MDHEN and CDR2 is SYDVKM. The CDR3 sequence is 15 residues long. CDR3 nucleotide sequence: TGTGCCAGCTTCACGCTCACAGGGGGCGCGGAGACCCAGTACTTC. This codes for CASFTLTGGAETQYF.

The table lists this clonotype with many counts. Written as DNA, the CDR3 is TGTGCCAGCAGATGGGATGGGAACACTGAAGCTTTCTTT. Its translation is CASRWDGNTEAFF. The J gene is TRBJ1-1, the V gene TRBV12-3 or TRBV12-4; D gene ambiguous. This CDR3 contains 13 residues. V lost 6 bases and J 1 base, leaving 9 bases between the germline ends.

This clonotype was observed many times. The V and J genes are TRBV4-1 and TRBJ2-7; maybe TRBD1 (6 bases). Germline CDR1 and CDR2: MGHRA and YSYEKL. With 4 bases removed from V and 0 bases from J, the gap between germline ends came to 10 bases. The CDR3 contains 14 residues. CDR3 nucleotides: TGCGCCAGCAGCCCCGGGACAATCTCCTACGAGCAGTACTTC. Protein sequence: CASSPGTISYEQYF.

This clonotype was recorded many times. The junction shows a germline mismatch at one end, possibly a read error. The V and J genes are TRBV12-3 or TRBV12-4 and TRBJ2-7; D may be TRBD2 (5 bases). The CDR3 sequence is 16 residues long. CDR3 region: CASSLGLQRSSYEQYF. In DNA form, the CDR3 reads TGTGCCAGTAGTTTAGGACTTCAGAGAAGCTCCTACGAGCAGTACTTC.

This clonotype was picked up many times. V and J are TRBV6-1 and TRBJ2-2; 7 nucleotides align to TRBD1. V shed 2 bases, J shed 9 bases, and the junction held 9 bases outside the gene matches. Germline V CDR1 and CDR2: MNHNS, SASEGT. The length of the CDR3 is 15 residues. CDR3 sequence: CASSELETGNWELFF. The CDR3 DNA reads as TGTGCCAGCAGTGAACTTGAGACAGGGAACTGGGAGCTGTTTTTT.

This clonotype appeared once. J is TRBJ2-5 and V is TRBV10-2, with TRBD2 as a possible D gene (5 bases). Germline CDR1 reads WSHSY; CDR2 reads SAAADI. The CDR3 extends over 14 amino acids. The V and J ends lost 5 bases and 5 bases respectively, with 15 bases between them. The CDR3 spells CASSTGTGSETQYF. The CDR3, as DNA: TGCGCCAGCAGTACGGGAACCGGTTCGGAGACCCAGTACTTC.

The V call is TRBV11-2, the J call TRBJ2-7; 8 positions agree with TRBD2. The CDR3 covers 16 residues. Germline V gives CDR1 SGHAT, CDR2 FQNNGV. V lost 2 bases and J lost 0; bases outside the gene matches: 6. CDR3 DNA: TGTGCCAGCAGCTTATTTATTAGCGGGACCTCCTACGAGCAGTACTTC. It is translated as CASSLFISGTSYEQYF.